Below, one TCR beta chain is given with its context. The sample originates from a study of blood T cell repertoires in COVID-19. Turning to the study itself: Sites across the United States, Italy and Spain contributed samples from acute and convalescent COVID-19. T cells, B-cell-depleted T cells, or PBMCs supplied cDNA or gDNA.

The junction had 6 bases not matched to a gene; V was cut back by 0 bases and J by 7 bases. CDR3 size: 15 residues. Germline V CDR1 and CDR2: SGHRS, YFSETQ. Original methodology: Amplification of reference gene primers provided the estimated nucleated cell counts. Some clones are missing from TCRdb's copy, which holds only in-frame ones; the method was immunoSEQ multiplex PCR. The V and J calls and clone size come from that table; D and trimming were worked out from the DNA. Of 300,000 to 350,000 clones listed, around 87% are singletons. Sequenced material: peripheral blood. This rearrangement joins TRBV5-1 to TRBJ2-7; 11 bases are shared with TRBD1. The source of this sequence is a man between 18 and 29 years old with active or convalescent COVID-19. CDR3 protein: CASSLAPGQGVEQYF. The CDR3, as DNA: TGCGCCAGCAGCTTGGCCCCGGGACAGGGGGTTGAGCAGTACTTC. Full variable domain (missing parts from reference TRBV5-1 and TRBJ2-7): KAGVTQTPRYLIKTRGQQVTLSCSPISGHRSVSWYQQTPGQGLQFLFEYFSETQRNKGNFPGRFSGRQFSNSRSEMNVSTLELGDSALYLCASSLAPGQGVEQYFGPGTRLTVT.